The 9 T cell receptor beta chains in this list originate from one sample, sequenced in a study of CD8 T cells in Susac syndrome. Random-hexamer reverse transcription was applied to about 0.45 to 1 ug RNA. TCRdb fed the immunoSEQ multiplex PCR reads into MiXCR, producing one record per CDR3 protein. The sample shows some 150,000 distinct CDR3 sequences, approximately 94% of them seen only once. The sequenced material came from CD4+ T cells from PBMCs. The receptor set was obtained from a human donor in good health.

The chain uses TRBV5-1 and TRBJ2-7; D remains ambiguous. The length of the CDR3 is 17 residues. V dropped 4 bases and J dropped 4 bases, with 24 bases sitting between them. Per germline, CDR1 SGHRS and CDR2 YFSETQ. In nucleotides, the CDR3 is TGCGCCAGCAGCCGTTCCCCGCCAACTGATGGTTCTTACGAGCAGTACTTC. It specifies CASSRSPPTDGSYEQYF.

The rearrangement joins TRBV2 to TRBJ2-2; D is perhaps TRBD1 or TRBD2 (5 bases each). CDR1 SNHLY and CDR2 FYNNEI come from the germline V gene. The V and J ends lost 6 bases and 4 bases respectively, with 12 bases between them. This CDR3 spans 14 amino acids. CDR3 protein: CASSRVRGTGELFF. For the CDR3, the DNA is TGTGCCAGCAGCCGGGTGAGGGGCACCGGGGAGCTGTTTTTT.

The chain recombines TRBV6-2 or TRBV6-3 with TRBJ2-1; D is unresolved. CDR1 and CDR2 from the germline V gene are MNHEY and SVGEGT. Trimming removed 7 bases from V and 7 bases from J, with 8 bases in between. The CDR3 runs 11 residues. The CDR3 bases are TGTGCCAGCAAACACCTAAATGAGCAGTTCTTC. Translation gives CASKHLNEQFF.

The chain uses TRBV3-1 and TRBJ2-7; 7 bases align to TRBD2. The CDR3 has 15 amino acids. Per the germline V gene, CDR1 is LGHDT and CDR2 is YNNKEL (reference sequence). The junction had 5 bases not matched to a gene; V was cut back by 1 base and J by 2 bases. In nucleotides, the CDR3 is TGTGCCAGCAGCCAAGGGGGAGGGAGGGCCTACGAGCAGTACTTC. Translating gives CASSQGGGRAYEQYF.

The J gene is TRBJ1-3, the V gene TRBV20-1; D uncertain. Trimming removed 5 bases at V and 0 bases at J, with 11 bases between. The CDR3 sequence is 14 residues long. CDR1 is DFQATT and CDR2 is SNEGSKA in the germline V gene (reference sequence). The DNA for the CDR3 is TGCAGTGCTCCCCCGTCTGGCTCTGGAAACACCATATATTTT. Its translation is CSAPPSGSGNTIYF.

V is TRBV9 and J is TRBJ2-7; D might be TRBD2 (7 bases). The germline V gene encodes CDR1 SGDLS and CDR2 YYNGEE. CDR3 length: 15 residues. Deletions cut 5 bases from V and 3 bases from J, with 18 bases between. CDR3 in DNA: TGTGCCAGCAGTGGAGGTGCGGGGGCGATCTACGAGCAGTACTTC. Translating it yields CASSGGAGAIYEQYF.

The V call is TRBV7-2, the J call TRBJ2-1; the D is unclear. Germline-derived CDR1 and CDR2 are SGHTA and FQGNSA. CDR3 size: 15 residues. Trimming removed 5 bases at V and 2 bases at J, with 13 bases between. Written as DNA, the CDR3 is TGTGCCAGCAGCCCTGGGAAGGGTCCCTACAATGAGCAGTTCTTC. It translates to CASSPGKGPYNEQFF. Filled out from reference TRBV7-2 and TRBJ2-1, the complete variable domain reads GAGVSQSPSNKVTEKGKDVELRCDPISGHTALYWYRQSLGQGLEFLIYFQGNSAPDKSGLPSDRFSAERTGGSVSTLTIQRTQQEDSAVYLCASSPGKGPYNEQFFGPGTRLTVL.

The V call is TRBV9, the J call TRBJ1-2; tentatively, D is TRBD1 (5 bases). V lost 4 bases to trimming and J lost 2 bases, with 12 bases between them. There are 14 residues in the CDR3. Germline V CDR1 and CDR2: SGDLS, YYNGEE. CDR3 nucleotide sequence: TGTGCCAGCAGCCGCGGGACGGTAAACTATGGCTACACCTTC. This sequence encodes CASSRGTVNYGYTF. The complete variable domain, with remaining parts taken from reference TRBV9 and TRBJ1-2, reads DSGVTQTPKHLITATGQRVTLRCSPRSGDLSVYWYQQSLDQGLQFLIQYYNGEERAKGNILERFSAQQFPDLHSELNLSSLELGDSALYFCASSRGTVNYGYTFGSGTRLTVV.

V gene TRBV5-1 combines with J gene TRBJ1-1, with TRBD1 matching over 8 bases. The CDR3 runs 15 residues. V trimming: 2 bases; J trimming: 1 base; junction bases outside the gene matches: 4. Germline V gives CDR1 SGHRS, CDR2 YFSETQ. The CDR3 sequence is CASSFHGTGNTEAFF. The CDR3 DNA follows: TGCGCCAGCAGCTTTCACGGGACAGGGAACACTGAAGCTTTCTTT.